Shown below are 23 T cell receptor beta chains from a single sample sequenced in a study of shared clonotypes between healthy human individuals. Naive CD8 cells, CD45RO-negative and positively selected for CCR7, excluded terminally differentiated effector memory CD45RA+ cells. Clones were read by immunoSEQ multiplex PCR, and TCRdb kept only the in-frame ones, dropping some. In the table there are around 2,100,000 clones, about 95% of which are singletons. The specimen sequenced was naive CD8+ T cells sorted from blood. These receptors all stem from a man in his late teens or twenties in good health.

The rearrangement uses TRBV14 and TRBJ2-3; D is undetermined. Per the germline V gene, CDR1 is SGHDN and CDR2 is FVKESK. The CDR3 has 14 amino acids. Between the trimmed V and J ends, which lost 5 bases and 6 bases, there was a span of 15 bases. The CDR3 loop is CASSARGHPDTQYF. The CDR3 DNA follows: TGTGCCAGCAGCGCCCGAGGCCACCCGGATACGCAGTATTTT.

The V call is TRBV9, the J call TRBJ2-5; D may be TRBD1 or TRBD2 (5 bases each). The CDR3 covers 14 residues. Trimming pared 4 bases from V and 5 bases from J, leaving 15 bases between. The germline gives CDR1 SGDLS, CDR2 YYNGEE. The CDR3 region is CASSPDGTRETQYF. Here the CDR3 DNA reads TGTGCCAGCAGCCCCGACGGGACGCGGGAGACCCAGTACTTC.

The chain couples TRBV19 to TRBJ1-1; 8 nucleotides line up with TRBD1. The CDR3 runs to 12 residues. The ends lost 6 bases at V and 10 bases at J; junction bases unmatched: 7. The germline V gene encodes CDR1 LNHDA and CDR2 SQIVND (reference sequence). The DNA for the CDR3 is TGTGCCAGTAGCGACGGGACAGGCGCAGCTTTCTTT. It codes for CASSDGTGAAFF. The full variable domain, in which reference TRBV19 and TRBJ1-1 provide the parts outside the CDR3, is DGGITQSPKYLFRKEGQNVTLSCEQNLNHDAMYWYRQDPGQGLRLIYYSQIVNDFQKGDIAEGYSVSREKKESFPLTVTSAQKNPTAFYLCASSDGTGAAFFGQGTRLTVV.

The gene calls are TRBV4-3 and TRBJ1-2, with unresolved D. Per the germline V gene, CDR1 is LGHNA and CDR2 is YSLEER. V lost 0 bases, J lost 0 bases, and 14 bases lay in between. The CDR3 totals 17 residues. In nucleotides, the CDR3 is TGCGCCAGCAGCCAAGATCTGTTGACATCACCTAACTATGGCTACACCTTC. Translating it yields CASSQDLLTSPNYGYTF.

The chain recombines TRBV29-1 with TRBJ1-2; D is perhaps TRBD1 (6 bases). Germline CDR1 SQVTM, CDR2 ANQGSEA. CDR3 length: 17 amino acids. Trimming took off 6 bases at V and 2 bases at J, with 25 bases between the two ends. Here the CDR3 reads CSVEYSAMAGVNYGYTF. CDR3 sequence (DNA): TGCAGCGTGGAATACTCAGCGATGGCAGGGGTGAACTATGGCTACACCTTC.

This sequence joins TRBV2 and TRBJ2-3; possible D gene TRBD2, 5 bases. Deletions cut 5 bases from V and 6 bases from J, with 12 bases between. Germline assignment: CDR1 SNHLY and CDR2 FYNNEI. The CDR3 runs 13 residues. The CDR3 bases are TGTGCCAGCAGTTCCACCAGAGGGGATACGCAGTATTTT. This sequence encodes CASSSTRGDTQYF.

The V and J genes are TRBV11-2 and TRBJ2-1; D is possibly TRBD2 (6 bases). The CDR3 consists of 16 residues. From germline, CDR1 is SGHAT and CDR2 FQNNGV. V was cut by 3 bases and J by 4 bases, with 16 bases left in between. The CDR3 reads CASSFEPGDQYNEQFF. The CDR3 DNA reads as TGTGCCAGCAGCTTCGAACCGGGGGACCAATACAATGAGCAGTTCTTC.

The V gene is TRBV2, the J gene TRBJ1-5; D may be TRBD1 (6 bases). The CDR3 length is 14 residues. Looked up from germline, CDR1 is SNHLY and CDR2 is FYNNEI. Trimming removed 6 bases at V and 0 bases at J, with 9 bases between. The CDR3 here is CASSGQSSNQPQHF. As DNA, the CDR3 is TGTGCCAGCAGCGGACAGTCTAGCAATCAGCCCCAGCATTTT.

This clone came up once. The chain joins TRBV14 to TRBJ2-1; D is ambiguous. The V gene's germline CDR1 is SGHDN and CDR2 FVKESK. The CDR3 totals 13 residues. The V and J ends lost 1 base and 10 bases respectively, with 11 bases between them. This chain's CDR3 is CASSQALTGEQFF. CDR3 sequence (DNA): TGTGCCAGCAGCCAAGCCTTGACCGGGGAGCAGTTCTTC.

Regarding this clone: Other DNA sequences within the sample encode an identical CDR3. The chain carries TRBV9 and TRBJ2-3; unclear D gene. V dropped 0 bases and J dropped 6 bases, with 8 bases sitting between them. Germline CDR1 SGDLS, CDR2 YYNGEE. The CDR3 is made up of 13 amino acids. The CDR3 region has the DNA TGTGCCAGCAGCGTAGTTTTGGCGGATACGCAGTATTTT. It is translated as CASSVVLADTQYF.

The gene calls are TRBV2 and TRBJ2-7; D is unresolved. Germline V gives CDR1 SNHLY, CDR2 FYNNEI. V was pared by 7 bases and J by 1 base, with 11 bases between. This CDR3 comprises 13 residues. The CDR3 region is CASTPSLSYEQYF. The CDR3 nucleotides read TGTGCCAGCACCCCCAGTTTATCCTACGAGCAGTACTTC.

The genes are TRBV5-4 and TRBJ2-7, with D perhaps matching TRBD2 (6 bases). The CDR3 contains 13 residues. V was pared by 4 bases and J by 2 bases, with 10 bases between. Germline V lookup: CDR1 SGHNT, CDR2 YYREEE (reference sequence). CDR3 sequence: CASSGGRTYEQYF. In DNA form, the CDR3 reads TGTGCCAGCAGCGGAGGGAGGACCTACGAGCAGTACTTC. The whole variable domain, filled in from reference TRBV5-4 and TRBJ2-7, reads ETGVTQSPTHLIKTRGQQVTLRCSSQSGHNTVSWYQQALGQGPQFIFQYYREEENGRGNFPPRFSGLQFPNYSSELNVNALELDDSALYLCASSGGRTYEQYFGPGTRLTVT.

V and J are TRBV27 and TRBJ2-3; no reliable D call. The CDR3 consists of 14 residues. V was shortened by 6 bases and J by 6 bases, with 16 bases between the two germline ends. The germline gives CDR1 MNHEY, CDR2 SMNVEV (reference sequence). DNA of the CDR3: TGTGCCAGCAGCTCTACATCGGTCAGGGATACGCAGTATTTT. The encoded protein is CASSSTSVRDTQYF.

This chain uses TRBV30 with TRBJ2-5; weak D call: TRBD1 (6 bases). Germline V CDR1 and CDR2: GTSNPN, SVGIG (reference sequence). This CDR3 is 14 amino acids long. Between the trimmed V and J ends, which lost 0 bases and 2 bases, there was a span of 10 bases. CDR3 nucleotides: TGTGCCTGGAGTGTAGTGACAGGACAAGAGACCCAGTACTTC. Translation: CAWSVVTGQETQYF.

The chain recombines TRBV19 with TRBJ1-1; unclear D gene. This CDR3 is built from 12 residues. Trimming removed 4 bases from V and 3 bases from J, with 6 bases in between. Per germline, CDR1 LNHDA and CDR2 SQIVND (reference sequence). The CDR3 DNA reads TGTGCCAGTAGTACACCAGACACTGAAGCTTTCTTT. Its translation is CASSTPDTEAFF.

The genes are TRBV6-5 and TRBJ2-7, with D perhaps matching TRBD2 (6 bases). The germline V gene encodes CDR1 MNHEY and CDR2 SVGAGI. The CDR3 covers 16 residues. Trimming left V 0 bases short and J 5 bases short, with 17 bases between. CDR3: CASSYSSGEVWDEQYF. DNA for the CDR3: TGTGCCAGCAGTTACTCGTCGGGAGAGGTATGGGACGAGCAGTACTTC.

This clone came up a few times. V usage is TRBV11-2 and J usage is TRBJ2-5; D gene uncertain. CDR3 size: 10 residues. Germline CDR1 is SGHAT and CDR2 is FQNNGV. Trimming removed 5 bases from V and 5 bases from J, with 3 bases in between. The CDR3 is CASSGETQYF. The CDR3, as DNA: TGTGCCAGCAGCGGGGAGACCCAGTACTTC.

The chain has TRBV4-3 and TRBJ2-1, with D possibly being TRBD1 (5 bases). From germline, CDR1 is LGHNA and CDR2 YSLEER. Trimming took off 5 bases at V and 5 bases at J, with 13 bases between the two ends. The CDR3 totals 14 residues. The CDR3 bases are TGCGCCAGCAGCACCAGGGAAGATAACAATGAGCAGTTCTTC. This encodes CASSTREDNNEQFF.

The chain joins TRBV9 to TRBJ2-1; D remains ambiguous. Trimming pared 0 bases from V and 5 bases from J, leaving 9 bases between. The V gene's germline CDR1 is SGDLS and CDR2 YYNGEE. The CDR3 spans 14 residues. This chain's CDR3 is CASSVGDSNNEQFF. The CDR3 DNA is TGTGCCAGCAGCGTAGGGGATAGTAACAATGAGCAGTTCTTC.

The chain couples TRBV4-1 to TRBJ1-2, with D unresolved. The CDR3 has 16 residues. V lost 0 bases to trimming and J lost 4 bases, with 15 bases between them. CDR1 and CDR2 from the germline V gene are MGHRA and YSYEKL. The CDR3, as DNA: TGCGCCAGCAGCCAAGATGGCGGGGAGTCCCTCTATGGCTACACCTTC. It translates to CASSQDGGESLYGYTF.

This clone was recorded once. The CDR3 here is CASTSLQGGTGELFF. As DNA, the CDR3 is TGTGCCAGCACCTCCTTACAGGGAGGCACCGGGGAGCTGTTTTTT. V usage is TRBV27 and J usage is TRBJ2-2; the D gene could be TRBD1 or TRBD2 (6 bases each). V was pared by 7 bases and J by 4 bases, with 16 bases between. The germline CDR1 and CDR2 sequences are MNHEY and SMNVEV (reference sequence). This CDR3 spans 15 amino acids.

The gene calls are TRBV6-5 and TRBJ2-1, with D perhaps matching TRBD2 (5 bases). This CDR3 has 14 residues. The germline CDR1 and CDR2 sequences are MNHEY and SVGAGI. Trimming took 4 bases from V and 9 from J, leaving 16 bases between them. As DNA, the CDR3 is TGTGCCAGCAGTTGGTCAGGAGGTATATTTGAGCAGTTCTTC. Amino acids: CASSWSGGIFEQFF.

With regard to this clone: This CDR3 is also generated by other DNA sequences in the sample. The rearrangement links TRBV6-5 to TRBJ2-1, with D possibly matching TRBD2 (5 bases). This CDR3 has 15 residues. Between the trimmed V and J ends, which lost 2 bases and 0 bases, there was a span of 8 bases. CDR1 MNHEY and CDR2 SVGAGI come from the germline V gene. CDR3 in DNA: TGTGCCAGCAGTTACCTAGGGAGCTCCTACAATGAGCAGTTCTTC. It specifies CASSYLGSSYNEQFF.